Sequencing of this T cell receptor beta chain was carried out in a study of T cells in Graves' hyperthyroidism and ophthalmopathy. Regions amplified from RNA transcripts were the TCR beta CDR3 regions. RT-PCR in the first round (using the HTBI primer set) targeted the TCR CDR3. TCRdb reanalysed the multiplex PCR reads using MiXCR and keeps one entry per CDR3 protein. The profile shows about 380,000 distinct CDR3 sequences, roughly 13% of them singletons. Germline loops: CDR1 MNHEY, CDR2 SMNVEV (reference sequence). The CDR3 is made up of 15 amino acids. In regard to this clonotype: This may come from a read error, since a much larger clone is one base off.

This TCR derives from a man aged 25-45 years with Graves' hyperthyroidism that later progressed to Graves' ophthalmopathy. The sequenced material came from blood. The chain has TRBV27 and TRBJ1-5, with D unclear. CDR3 nucleotides: TGTGCCGGCAGTCAAGCTCCGGACGGCAATCAGCCCCAGCATTTT. Translating it yields CAGSQAPDGNQPQHF.